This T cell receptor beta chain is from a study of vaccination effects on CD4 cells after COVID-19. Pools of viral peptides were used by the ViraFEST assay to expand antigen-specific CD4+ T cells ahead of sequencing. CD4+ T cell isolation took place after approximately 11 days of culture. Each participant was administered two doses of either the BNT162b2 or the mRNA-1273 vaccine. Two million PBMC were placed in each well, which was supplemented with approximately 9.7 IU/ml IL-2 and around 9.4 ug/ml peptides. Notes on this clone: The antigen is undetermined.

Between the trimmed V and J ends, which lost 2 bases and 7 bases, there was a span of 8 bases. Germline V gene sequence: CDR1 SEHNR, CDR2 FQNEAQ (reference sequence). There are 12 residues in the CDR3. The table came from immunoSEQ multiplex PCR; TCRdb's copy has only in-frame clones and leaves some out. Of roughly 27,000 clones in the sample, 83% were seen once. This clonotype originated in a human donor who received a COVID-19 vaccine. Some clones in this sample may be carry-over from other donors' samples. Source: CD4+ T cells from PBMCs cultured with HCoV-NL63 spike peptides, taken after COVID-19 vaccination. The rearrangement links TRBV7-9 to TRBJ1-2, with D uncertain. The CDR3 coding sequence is TGTGCCAGCAGCTTACAAGGAGTTGGCTACACCTTC. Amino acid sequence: CASSLQGVGYTF.